The next 14 T cell receptor beta chains were all read from a single sample in a study of blood T cell repertoires in COVID-19. Some clones are missing from TCRdb's copy, which holds only in-frame ones; the method was immunoSEQ multiplex PCR. The sample lists 450,000 or so clones; 90% were seen once. The sequenced material came from PBMCs or T cells enriched from blood (not recorded which). These receptors were taken from a man in his late teens or twenties who had recovered from COVID-19.

The chain uses TRBV27 and TRBJ2-1; TRBD1 agrees at 9 bases. The CDR3 contains 13 residues. With 8 bases clipped from V and 10 bases from J, the junction kept 9 bases outside the gene matches. Germline-derived CDR1 and CDR2 are MNHEY and SMNVEV (reference sequence). CDR3 region: CASRDRVFREQFF. CDR3 sequence (DNA): TGTGCCAGCCGGGACAGGGTGTTCAGGGAGCAGTTCTTC.

The chain couples TRBV7-9 to TRBJ2-1, with TRBD1 matching over 9 bases. V trimming: 5 bases; J trimming: 8 bases; junction bases outside the gene matches: 13. Germline-derived CDR1 and CDR2 are SEHNR and FQNEAQ (reference sequence). This CDR3 region has 16 residues. CDR3 nucleotides: TGTGCCAGCAGCGCTTACCGGGACAGGGCTACGGATGAGCAGTTCTTC. This gives the protein CASSAYRDRATDEQFF.

The V gene is TRBV28, the J gene TRBJ2-3; 9 nucleotides align to TRBD1. The CDR3 is made up of 17 amino acids. V shed 6 bases and J 1 base; nucleotides not matched to a gene: 11. Germline V gene sequence: CDR1 MDHEN, CDR2 SYDVKM. The CDR3 DNA is TGTGCCAGCAGCCCAACCTACCGGGACAGGGGCACAGATACGCAGTATTTT. Protein product: CASSPTYRDRGTDTQYF.

This chain connects TRBV3-1 (or the pseudogene TRBV3-2) to TRBJ2-5; possible D gene TRBD2, 5 bases. This CDR3 is built from 18 residues. Germline V gives CDR1 LGHDT, CDR2 YNNKEL (reference sequence). Trimming removed 6 bases from V and 5 bases from J, with 28 bases in between. The CDR3 region has the DNA TGTGCCAGCAGTCCCAATCCCTTTCTAGAGGGATCGAAGGAGACCCAGTACTTC. Residues: CASSPNPFLEGSKETQYF.

The chain links TRBV5-1 to TRBJ1-1, with D possibly matching TRBD1 (6 bases). Germline lookup yields CDR1 SGHRS and CDR2 YFSETQ. Trimming removed 4 bases from V and 5 bases from J, with 12 bases in between. The CDR3 totals 13 residues. CDR3 in amino acids: CASSNTGYTEAFF. The CDR3 DNA reads as TGCGCCAGCAGCAACACAGGGTATACTGAAGCTTTCTTT.

The chain links TRBV19 to TRBJ2-7; TRBD1 aligns across 7 bases. J gave up 2 bases and V 5 bases, and 9 bases lay outside the gene matches. Germline V gene sequence: CDR1 LNHDA, CDR2 SQIVND (reference sequence). The CDR3 length is 15 residues. CDR3 nucleotide sequence: TGTGCCAGTAGTTCAACAGGGGAGCCCCCCTACGAGCAGTACTTC. It specifies CASSSTGEPPYEQYF.

J is TRBJ2-1 and V is TRBV12-5, with no clear D. The CDR3 consists of 13 residues. In germline, CDR1 is LGHNT, CDR2 FRNRAP. V lost 0 bases and J lost 9, with 9 bases in between. The CDR3 DNA sequence: TGTGCTAGTGGTTTGGTACCCGCAGGTGAGCAGTTCTTC. It translates to CASGLVPAGEQFF.

The chain joins TRBV5-1 to TRBJ2-3; D might be TRBD2 (6 bases). This CDR3 has 14 amino acids. V lost 0 bases and J 4 bases, leaving 9 bases between the germline ends. Germline values: CDR1 SGHRS, CDR2 YFSETQ. The CDR3 DNA sequence: TGCGCCAGCAGCTTGGAGCCGGGGGCAGATACGCAGTATTTT. Protein: CASSLEPGADTQYF.

The chain couples TRBV28 to TRBJ1-5; tentatively, D is TRBD1 (5 bases). V lost 3 bases and J lost 4, with 13 bases in between. CDR1 is MDHEN, CDR2 SYDVKM, per germline. This CDR3 contains 15 residues. The CDR3 loop is CASSFRGLPNQPQHF. CDR3 in DNA: TGTGCCAGCAGTTTTAGGGGCCTACCGAATCAGCCCCAGCATTTT.

The table lists this clone with a count of one. A single base separates this from a much larger clone, so it may be a read error. The chain has TRBV11-3 and TRBJ2-7; the D is unclear. From germline, CDR1 is SGHNT and CDR2 YENEEA. The CDR3 runs 11 residues. V was shortened by 4 bases and J by 2 bases, with 3 bases between the two germline ends. The CDR3 loop is CASSSTYEQYF. For the CDR3, the DNA is TGTGCCAGCAGCTCCACCTACGAGCAGTACTTC.

This rearrangement joins TRBV12-5 to TRBJ1-1; TRBD1 aligns across 7 bases. Germline V gene sequence: CDR1 LGHNT, CDR2 FRNRAP. The CDR3 is made up of 12 amino acids. The ends lost 4 bases at V and 7 bases at J; junction bases unmatched: 3. The CDR3 DNA reads as TGTGCTAGTGGTTGGGGACAGATTGAAGCTTTCTTT. It encodes CASGWGQIEAFF.

The chain has TRBV7-9 and TRBJ1-1; D gene uncertain. This CDR3 spans 14 amino acids. The germline V gene encodes CDR1 SEHNR and CDR2 FQNEAQ (reference sequence). The CDR3 is CAGTGVEGNTEAFF. The CDR3 DNA reads TGTGCAGGCACCGGCGTCGAGGGGAACACTGAAGCTTTCTTT.

The V gene is TRBV2, the J gene TRBJ1-4; TRBD1 agrees at 7 bases. This CDR3 comprises 15 residues. Germline-derived CDR1 and CDR2 are SNHLY and FYNNEI. Trimming cost V 6 bases and J 5 bases; bases outside gene matches: 9. CDR3 bases: TGTGCCAGCAGCCAGGGGGGACAGCCAAATGAAAAACTGTTTTTT. It translates to CASSQGGQPNEKLFF.

This clone was observed once. The chain joins TRBV2 to TRBJ2-7; no clear D gene. Trimming took off 6 bases at V and 6 bases at J, with 6 bases between the two ends. This CDR3 has 10 residues. Per the germline V gene, CDR1 is SNHLY and CDR2 is FYNNEI. The CDR3 nucleotides read TGTGCCAGCAGGGCAGTCGAGCAGTACTTC. Translated, it gives CASRAVEQYF.